The clone carrying this TCR beta chain was counted between two and nine times. As yet, its antigen is unknown. This record comes from a study of response to subunit inactivated influenza vaccine. A single record per CDR3 protein comes from TCRdb applying MiXCR to the RT-PCR reads. The sample yields around 190,000 distinct CDR3 sequences, about 10% seen once. Study findings and constraints: The authors proposed limited new T cell recruitment per seasonal influenza vaccination.

This CDR3 has 15 residues. Germline CDR1 reads MGHRA; CDR2 reads YSYEKL. Trimming took 2 bases from V and 1 from J, leaving 12 bases between them. This chain joins TRBV4-1 and TRBJ2-7, with D possibly being TRBD1 (6 bases). The TCR originated in a man aged 50 or older who received an inactivated influenza vaccine. The sample here was non-naive T cells sorted from PBMCs, taken on the day of vaccination. The CDR3 DNA follows: TGCGCCAGCAGCCAATTCACTACAGGGTCCTACGAGCAGTACTTC. Translating it yields CASSQFTTGSYEQYF.